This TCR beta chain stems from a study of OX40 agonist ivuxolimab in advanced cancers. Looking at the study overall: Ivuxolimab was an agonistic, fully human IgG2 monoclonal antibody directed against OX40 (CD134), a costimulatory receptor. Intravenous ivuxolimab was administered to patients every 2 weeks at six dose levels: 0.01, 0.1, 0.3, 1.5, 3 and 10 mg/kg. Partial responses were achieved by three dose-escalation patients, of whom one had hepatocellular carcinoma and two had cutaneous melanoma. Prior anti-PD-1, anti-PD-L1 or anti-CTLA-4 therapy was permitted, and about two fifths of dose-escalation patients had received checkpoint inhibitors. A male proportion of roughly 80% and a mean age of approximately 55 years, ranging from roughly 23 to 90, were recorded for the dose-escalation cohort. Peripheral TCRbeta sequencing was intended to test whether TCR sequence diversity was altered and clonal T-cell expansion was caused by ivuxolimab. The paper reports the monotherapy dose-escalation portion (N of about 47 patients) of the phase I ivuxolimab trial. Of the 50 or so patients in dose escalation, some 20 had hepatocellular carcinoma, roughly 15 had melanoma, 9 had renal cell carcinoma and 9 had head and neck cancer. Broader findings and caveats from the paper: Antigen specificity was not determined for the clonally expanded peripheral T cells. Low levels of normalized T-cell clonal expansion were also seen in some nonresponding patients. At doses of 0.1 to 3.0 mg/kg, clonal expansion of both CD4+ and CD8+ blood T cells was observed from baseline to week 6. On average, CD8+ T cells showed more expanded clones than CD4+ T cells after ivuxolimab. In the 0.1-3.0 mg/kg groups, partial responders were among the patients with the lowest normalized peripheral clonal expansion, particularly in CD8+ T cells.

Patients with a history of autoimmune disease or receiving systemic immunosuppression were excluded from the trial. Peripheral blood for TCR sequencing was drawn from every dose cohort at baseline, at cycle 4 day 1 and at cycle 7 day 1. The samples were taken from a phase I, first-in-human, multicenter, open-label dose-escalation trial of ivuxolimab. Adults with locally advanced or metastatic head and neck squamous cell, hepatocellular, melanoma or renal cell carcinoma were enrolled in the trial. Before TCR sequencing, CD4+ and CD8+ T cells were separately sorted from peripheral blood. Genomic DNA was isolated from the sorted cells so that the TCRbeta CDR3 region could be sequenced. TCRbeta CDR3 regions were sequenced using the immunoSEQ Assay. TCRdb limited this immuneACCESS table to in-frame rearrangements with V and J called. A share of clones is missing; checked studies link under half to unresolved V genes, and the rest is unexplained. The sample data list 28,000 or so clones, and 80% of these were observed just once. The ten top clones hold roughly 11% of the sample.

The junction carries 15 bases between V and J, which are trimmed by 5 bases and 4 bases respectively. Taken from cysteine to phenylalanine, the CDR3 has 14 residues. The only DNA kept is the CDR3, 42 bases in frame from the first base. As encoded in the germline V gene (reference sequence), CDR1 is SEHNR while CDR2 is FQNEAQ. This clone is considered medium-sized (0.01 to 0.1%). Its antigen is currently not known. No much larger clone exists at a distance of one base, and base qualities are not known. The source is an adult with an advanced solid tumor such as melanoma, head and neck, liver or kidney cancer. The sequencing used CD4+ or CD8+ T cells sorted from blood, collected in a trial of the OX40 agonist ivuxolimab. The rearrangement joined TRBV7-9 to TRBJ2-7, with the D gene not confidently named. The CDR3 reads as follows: CASSPTLSVYEQYF. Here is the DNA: TGTGCCAGCAGCCCGACACTCTCAGTATACGAGCAGTACTTC.